This T cell receptor beta chain was documented in a study of T cells after posttransplantation cyclophosphamide. The study, taken as a whole, reports: Later post-transplant blood repertoires were often dominated by donor CD8+ memory clones. TRB clonality was highly associated with recipient CMV seropositivity and reactivation. TRB overlap between skin or GI tissue T cells and blood was limited.

Busulfan-fludarabine conditioning, marrow transplant, and cyclophosphamide on days +3 and +4 were administered. In the case of this clone: What it recognizes is unknown.

Libraries were prepared by immunoSEQ multiplex PCR; TCRdb keeps only in-frame clonotypes and omits some of them. The sample contains approximately 3,800 clones, approximately 83% of which appear only once. The CDR3 totals 15 residues. Germline CDR1 KGHSH, CDR2 LQKENI. The junction had 1 base not matched to a gene; V was cut back by 3 bases and J by 3 bases. This specimen consisted of CD4+ T cells sorted from blood, obtained roughly 220 days after a stem cell transplant with posttransplant cyclophosphamide. The source is a male patient aged 25-45 years who received an allogeneic stem cell transplant from a related donor, was CMV-positive, and had no GVHD. Some T cells may arise from the graft donor. This sequence joins TRBV18 and TRBJ2-5; 13 bases match TRBD2. CDR3 residues: CASSPGTSGKETQYF. CDR3 nucleotide sequence: TGTGCCAGCTCACCTGGGACTAGCGGGAAAGAGACCCAGTACTTC.